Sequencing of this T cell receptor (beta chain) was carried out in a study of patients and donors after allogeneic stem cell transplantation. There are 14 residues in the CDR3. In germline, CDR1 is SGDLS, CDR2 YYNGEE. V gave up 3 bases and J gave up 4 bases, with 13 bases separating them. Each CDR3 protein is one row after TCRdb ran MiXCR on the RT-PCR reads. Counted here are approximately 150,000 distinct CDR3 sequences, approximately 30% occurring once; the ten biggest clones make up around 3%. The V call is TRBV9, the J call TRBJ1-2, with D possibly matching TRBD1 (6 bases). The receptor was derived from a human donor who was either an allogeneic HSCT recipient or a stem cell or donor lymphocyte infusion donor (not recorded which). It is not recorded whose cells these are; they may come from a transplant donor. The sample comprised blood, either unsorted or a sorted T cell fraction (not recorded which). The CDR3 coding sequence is TGTGCCAGCAGCGCCCAGGGGAGTACCTATGGCTACACCTTC. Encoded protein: CASSAQGSTYGYTF.